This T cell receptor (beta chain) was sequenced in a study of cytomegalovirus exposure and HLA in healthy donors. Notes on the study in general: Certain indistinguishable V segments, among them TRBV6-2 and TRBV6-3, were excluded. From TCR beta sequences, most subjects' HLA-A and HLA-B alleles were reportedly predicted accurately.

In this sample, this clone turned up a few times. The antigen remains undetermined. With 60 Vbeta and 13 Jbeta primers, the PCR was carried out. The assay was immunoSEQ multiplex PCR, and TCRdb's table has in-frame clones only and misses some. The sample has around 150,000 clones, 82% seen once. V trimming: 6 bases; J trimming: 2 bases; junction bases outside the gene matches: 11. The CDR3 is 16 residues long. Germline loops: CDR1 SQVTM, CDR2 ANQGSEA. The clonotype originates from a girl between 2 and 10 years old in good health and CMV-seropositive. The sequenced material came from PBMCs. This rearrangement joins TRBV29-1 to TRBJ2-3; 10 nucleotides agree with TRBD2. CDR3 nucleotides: TGCAGCGTCGAACGACTAGCGGGCCATCTCACAGATACGCAGTATTTT. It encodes CSVERLAGHLTDTQYF.